This is a list of T cell receptor beta chains from one sample in a study of OX40 agonist ivuxolimab in advanced cancers. The table came from immunoSEQ multiplex PCR; TCRdb's copy has only in-frame clones and leaves some out. Among fewer than 50,000 clones, approximately 90% were seen once, and the ten largest hold about 50%. The sample consisted of CD4+ or CD8+ T cells sorted from blood, taken in a trial of the OX40 agonist ivuxolimab. These receptors came from an adult with an advanced solid tumor such as melanoma, head and neck, liver or kidney cancer. Each CDR3 is given with its conserved first and last residue. Each record gives: J gene, clone size, V gene, CDR3 protein. Clone size is stated in some rows and not others, as once, few, many or a class when expanded.

j_gene: TRBJ2-5; abundance: NA; v_gene: TRBV7-8; CDR3aa: CASNPRQLQETQYF
j_gene: TRBJ2-1; abundance: NA; v_gene: TRBV2; CDR3aa: CASSAPGQQFF
j_gene: TRBJ2-1; abundance: NA; v_gene: TRBV2; CDR3aa: CASNPYNEQFF
j_gene: TRBJ2-1; abundance: NA; v_gene: TRBV10-3; CDR3aa: CAISKTSEYEQFF
j_gene: TRBJ1-2; abundance: NA; v_gene: TRBV5-8; CDR3aa: CASSLAPGEANYGYTF
j_gene: TRBJ2-5; abundance: NA; v_gene: TRBV7-8; CDR3aa: CASSLVAFETQYF
j_gene: TRBJ2-5; abundance: NA; v_gene: TRBV10-3; CDR3aa: CAISQTSAQETQYF
j_gene: TRBJ1-4; abundance: NA; v_gene: TRBV7-7; CDR3aa: CASSFPPTFDPHINEKLFF
j_gene: TRBJ2-3; abundance: NA; v_gene: TRBV28; CDR3aa: CASSSAERGGRFADTQYF
j_gene: TRBJ1-2; abundance: NA; v_gene: TRBV6-8; CDR3aa: CASRGTGDGYTF
j_gene: TRBJ2-7; abundance: NA; v_gene: TRBV9; CDR3aa: CASSSGLEQYF
j_gene: TRBJ2-3; abundance: NA; v_gene: TRBV30; CDR3aa: CAWSRAPGTGSDTQYF
j_gene: TRBJ2-7; abundance: NA; v_gene: TRBV29-1; CDR3aa: CSVAQGGYYEQYF
j_gene: TRBJ1-1; abundance: NA; v_gene: TRBV6-5; CDR3aa: CASRLGRAAFF
j_gene: TRBJ1-2; abundance: NA; v_gene: TRBV2; CDR3aa: CASRGRQGYNYGYTF
j_gene: TRBJ1-6; abundance: NA; v_gene: TRBV7-9; CDR3aa: CASSLGLVSPLHF
j_gene: TRBJ2-7; abundance: NA; v_gene: TRBV10-3; CDR3aa: CAISDGQGAYEQYF
j_gene: TRBJ1-1; abundance: NA; v_gene: TRBV11-2; CDR3aa: CASSRHENTEAFF
j_gene: TRBJ2-7; abundance: NA; v_gene: TRBV7-2; CDR3aa: CASSLWGPTYEQYF
j_gene: TRBJ1-2; abundance: NA; v_gene: TRBV20-1; CDR3aa: CSAIFAGYTF
j_gene: TRBJ2-7; abundance: NA; v_gene: TRBV19; CDR3aa: CASRNPGTGNNEQYF
j_gene: TRBJ2-2; abundance: NA; v_gene: TRBV25-1; CDR3aa: CASSEGGRAATGELFF
j_gene: TRBJ1-2; abundance: NA; v_gene: TRBV4-2; CDR3aa: CASSQESVANYGYTF
j_gene: TRBJ1-2; abundance: NA; v_gene: TRBV2; CDR3aa: CASSGPGQGANGYTF
j_gene: TRBJ2-5; abundance: once; v_gene: TRBV29-1; CDR3aa: CSVEGGLRIETQYF
j_gene: TRBJ2-1; abundance: NA; v_gene: TRBV30; CDR3aa: CAWSAPGLSSYNEQFF
j_gene: TRBJ1-2; abundance: NA; v_gene: TRBV11-2; CDR3aa: CASSLGFGESGGYTF
j_gene: TRBJ2-7; abundance: NA; v_gene: TRBV4-3; CDR3aa: CASSPSGGAFREQYF
j_gene: NA; abundance: NA; v_gene: TRBV10-3; CDR3aa: CATVVGLGYEQYF
j_gene: TRBJ2-7; abundance: once; v_gene: TRBV21-1; CDR3aa: CASSKVGSEQYF
j_gene: TRBJ2-7; abundance: NA; v_gene: TRBV4-3; CDR3aa: CASSQVAGGAYEQYF
j_gene: TRBJ1-5; abundance: NA; v_gene: TRBV7-2; CDR3aa: CASSLAPEGNQPQHF
j_gene: TRBJ1-2; abundance: NA; v_gene: TRBV5-8; CDR3aa: CASSSTSRSYGYTF
j_gene: TRBJ2-6; abundance: NA; v_gene: TRBV2; CDR3aa: CASSGIRISGANVLTF
j_gene: TRBJ2-2; abundance: NA; v_gene: TRBV7-8; CDR3aa: CASSLYRRGGTGELFF
j_gene: TRBJ2-3; abundance: NA; v_gene: TRBV5-1; CDR3aa: CASSSGQTDTQYF
j_gene: TRBJ2-5; abundance: once; v_gene: TRBV2; CDR3aa: CASSSGTGGSQYF
j_gene: TRBJ1-5; abundance: NA; v_gene: TRBV19; CDR3aa: CASRGLNSNQPQHF
j_gene: TRBJ2-7; abundance: NA; v_gene: TRBV6-6; CDR3aa: CASSTGLAPSYEQYF
j_gene: TRBJ2-5; abundance: NA; v_gene: TRBV19; CDR3aa: CASSTTSASKTQYF
j_gene: TRBJ2-1; abundance: NA; v_gene: TRBV6-5; CDR3aa: CASSISRDSLQFF
j_gene: TRBJ2-5; abundance: NA; v_gene: TRBV28; CDR3aa: CASSPGGAGAETQYF
j_gene: TRBJ1-2; abundance: once; v_gene: TRBV28; CDR3aa: CASSLPDSGVGYTF
j_gene: TRBJ2-2; abundance: NA; v_gene: TRBV5-4; CDR3aa: CASSQRGTNTGELFF
j_gene: NA; abundance: NA; v_gene: TRBV11-3; CDR3aa: CASSLGAGSSHEQYF
j_gene: TRBJ2-5; abundance: NA; v_gene: TRBV30; CDR3aa: CAWNPGTGPSETQYF
j_gene: TRBJ1-1; abundance: NA; v_gene: TRBV21-1; CDR3aa: CASSKKFDTRLSRNMNTEAFF